This record covers a single TCR beta chain. The trim removed 4 bases at V and 2 bases at J, leaving 3 bases unmatched. The CDR3 is 14 amino acids. Germline V gene lookup returns CDR1 SEHNR and CDR2 FQNEAQ (reference sequence). The data stem from a study of blood T cell repertoires in COVID-19. Study-wide context: Sites in the United States, Italy and Spain provided acute and convalescent COVID-19 samples.

Authors' processing steps: The assay estimated nucleated cells by amplifying reference gene primers. The method was immunoSEQ multiplex PCR; TCRdb's version includes in-frame clones alone and lacks a portion of them. V and J calls and clone size are those listed in that table; D and trimming were worked out from the DNA. Of 200,000 to 250,000 clones in the sample, over 80% were seen once. Patients at the Seattle site were enrolled during active infection and followed longitudinally. This chain links TRBV7-9 with TRBJ1-2, with 8 bases lining up with TRBD1. Sequences were obtained from peripheral blood. This clonotype originated in a man aged 25-45 years with COVID-19, enrolled during active disease. The CDR3 sequence: CASSWTGRNYGYTF. CDR3 bases: TGTGCCAGCAGCTGGACAGGGAGGAACTATGGCTACACCTTC.